The rows below give T cell receptor beta chains drawn from one sample of a study of T cells in narcolepsy. Produced via immunoSEQ multiplex PCR; TCRdb's table is partial and in-frame only. Of 30,000 or so clones in the sample, 75% to 85% were seen once. Sequenced sample: CD45RA- memory CD4+ T cells from PBMCs. The source of these receptors is a human donor with narcolepsy. The CDR3 runs from the conserved cysteine through the conserved F or W. Fields, in order: V gene, J gene, clone size, D gene, CDR3 protein, CDR3 DNA. The D gene is left open where the match is weak. Clone size, where shown, is once, few, many, or a class for clones that have expanded.

>TRBV7-3|TRBJ2-1|.|TRBD2
CASSHDVASGRYEQFF
TGTGCCAGCAGCCACGACGTGGCTAGCGGGAGGTATGAGCAGTTCTTC
>TRBV5-6|TRBJ1-5|few|.
CASSLGGRSQPQHF
TGTGCCAGCAGCTTGGGGGGGCGCAGTCAGCCCCAGCATTTT
>TRBV27|TRBJ1-2|.|.
CASSLRVGGTYGYTF
TGTGCCAGCAGTTTAAGGGTGGGCGGCACCTATGGCTACACCTTC
>TRBV6-5|TRBJ2-5|.|TRBD2
CASSARSGGRETQYF
TGTGCCAGCAGTGCACGAAGCGGGGGAAGGGAGACCCAGTACTTC
>TRBV6-5|TRBJ1-2|.|.
CASSNAKGLYGYTF
TGTGCCAGCAGTAACGCGAAAGGGCTCTATGGCTACACCTTC
>TRBV28|TRBJ2-3|.|.
CASRDERSADTQYF
TGTGCCAGCAGAGATGAGAGAAGCGCAGATACGCAATATTTT
>TRBV10-3|TRBJ2-2|.|.
CAIRGAGDTGELFF
TGTGCCATCAGGGGAGCGGGTGACACCGGGGAGCTGTTTTTT
>TRBV10-3|TRBJ1-1|.|.
CAISESGRTNTEAFF
TGTGCCATCAGTGAGTCGGGACGGACGAACACTGAAGCTTTCTTT
>TRBV11-1|TRBJ2-5|.|TRBD1
CASSGQGDQETQYF
TGTGCCAGCAGTGGACAGGGGGACCAAGAGACCCAGTACTTC
>TRBV7-2|TRBJ2-3|.|.
CASSPGAGLGDTQYF
TGTGCCAGCAGCCCAGGGGCGGGTTTGGGAGATACGCAGTATTTT
>TRBV4-1|TRBJ2-1|.|.
CASSRQVMSYNEQFF
TGCGCCAGCAGTCGGCAGGTGATGTCCTACAATGAGCAGTTCTTC
>TRBV7-2|TRBJ2-7|.|TRBD2
CASSISGYSYEQYF
TGTGCCAGCAGCATTAGCGGGTACTCCTACGAGCAGTACTTC
>TRBV6-1|TRBJ1-2|.|.
CASSYGSYGYTF
TGTGCCAGCAGCTACGGCTCCTATGGCTACACCTTC
>TRBV28|TRBJ1-1|.|.
CASSLHRANTEAFF
TGTGCCAGCAGTTTGCACAGGGCGAACACTGAAGCTTTCTTT
>TRBV27|TRBJ2-2|.|.
CASSWNTGELFF
TGTGCCAGCAGTTGGAACACCGGGGAGCTGTTTTTT
>TRBV6-1|TRBJ1-2|few|.
CASSGLWGEYGYTF
TGTGCCAGCAGTGGACTATGGGGGGAGTATGGCTACACCTTC
>TRBV10-3|TRBJ2-3|.|.
CAISPDGGTDTQYF
TGTGCCATCAGTCCCGATGGGGGCACAGATACGCAGTATTTT
>TRBV5-1|TRBJ2-2|.|.
CASSLDNTGELFF
TGCGCCAGCAGCTTGGATAACACCGGGGAGCTGTTTTTT
>TRBV4-2|TRBJ1-2|.|.
CASSQDRASQYGYTF
TGTGCCAGCAGCCAAGACAGGGCTTCACAATATGGCTACACCTTC
>TRBV10-2|TRBJ1-3|.|.
CASKGGSGNTIYF
TGCGCCAGCAAAGGGGGCTCTGGAAACACCATATATTTT
>TRBV28|TRBJ1-5|.|.
CASSRGGNQPQHF
TGTGCCAGCAGTCGAGGGGGTAATCAGCCCCAGCATTTT
>TRBV28|TRBJ2-5|.|TRBD1
CASSLPDRSETQYF
TGTGCCAGCAGTTTACCGGACAGGTCGGAGACCCAGTACTTC
>TRBV30|TRBJ1-5|.|TRBD1
CAWSGQGYSNQPQHF
TGTGCCTGGAGTGGACAGGGCTATAGCAATCAGCCCCAGCATTTT
>TRBV5-1|TRBJ1-3|.|.
CASSDPGQRNTIYF
TGCGCCAGCAGCGACCCGGGTCAGAGAAACACCATATATTTT
>TRBV30|TRBJ1-5|.|TRBD1
CAWDRGYSNQPQHF
TGTGCCTGGGACAGGGGATACAGCAATCAGCCCCAGCATTTT
>TRBV19|TRBJ2-1|.|.
CASTHAAAGYNEQFF
TGTGCCAGTACCCATGCTGCCGCGGGATACAATGAGCAGTTCTTC
>TRBV4-2|TRBJ1-5|.|.
CASSQEDSWGAGQPQHF
TGTGCCAGCAGCCAAGAAGATTCGTGGGGGGCTGGTCAGCCCCAGCATTTT
>TRBV15|TRBJ1-1|.|TRBD1
CATSARGRDTEAFF
TGTGCCACCAGCGCAAGGGGGCGCGACACTGAAGCTTTCTTT
>TRBV5-1|TRBJ1-1|.|TRBD1
CASNGVQGTNTEAFF
TGCGCCAGCAACGGAGTACAGGGGACTAACACTGAAGCTTTCTTT
>TRBV5-8|TRBJ2-7|.|TRBD1
CASSMDRGFGEQYF
TGTGCCAGCAGCATGGACAGGGGCTTCGGGGAGCAGTACTTC
>TRBV6-1|TRBJ2-2|.|.
CASGTSNTGELFF
TGTGCCAGCGGGACATCGAACACCGGGGAGCTGTTTTTT
>TRBV6-1|TRBJ1-1|.|.
CASSSILGQAFF
TGTGCCAGCAGTTCTATCTTGGGGCAGGCTTTCTTT
>TRBV18|TRBJ2-7|once|.
CVSSPRATFDEQYF
TGTGTCAGCTCACCGAGGGCCACGTTTGACGAGCAGTACTTC
>TRBV11-2|TRBJ2-1|.|TRBD2
CASSLLGGRAANEQFF
TGTGCCAGCAGCTTATTGGGCGGGAGGGCCGCGAATGAGCAGTTCTTC
>TRBV5-4|TRBJ1-2|.|TRBD1
CASSLGDRNYGYTF
TGTGCCAGCAGCTTGGGGGACAGAAACTATGGCTACACCTTC
>TRBV5-4|TRBJ1-1|.|.
CASSLPQGLNTEAFF
TGTGCCAGCAGTTTACCGCAGGGGCTTAACACTGAAGCTTTCTTT
>TRBV27|TRBJ2-2|.|TRBD2
CASSFWGVAGARTGELFF
TGTGCCAGCAGTTTTTGGGGGGTAGCGGGGGCCCGCACCGGGGAGCTGTTTTTT
>TRBV7-9|TRBJ1-3|few|.
CASSPERRTGNTIYF
TGTGCCAGCAGCCCGGAGCGGAGGACTGGAAACACCATATATTTT
>TRBV2|TRBJ1-5|.|.
CASSEQGREQPQHF
TGTGCCAGCAGTGAGCAGGGCCGTGAACAGCCCCAGCATTTT
>TRBV6-5|TRBJ1-1|.|.
CASSYSELQVNTEAFF
TGTGCCAGCAGTTACTCCGAACTTCAAGTGAACACTGAAGCTTTCTTT
>TRBV5-1|TRBJ1-1|.|.
CASRPGTNPEAFF
TGCGCCAGCAGACCGGGGACAAACCCTGAAGCTTTCTTT
>TRBV28|TRBJ2-2|.|.
CASSLWHGELFF
TGTGCCAGCAGTTTATGGCACGGGGAGCTGTTTTTT
>TRBV5-1|TRBJ1-1|.|.
CASRQDPNTEAFF
TGCGCCAGCAGACAAGACCCGAACACTGAAGCTTTCTTT
>TRBV25-1|TRBJ2-7|few|.
CASSHLSYEQYF
TGTGCCAGCAGCCACCTGTCCTACGAGCAGTACTTC